This is a list of T cell receptor beta chains from one sample in a study of long-term antiretroviral therapy in people with HIV. Clones were read by immunoSEQ multiplex PCR, and TCRdb kept only the in-frame ones, dropping some. The sample carries 25,000 to 35,000 clones, roughly 78% recorded once. The sample in question was unsorted PBMCs, obtained 1.5 years before starting antiretroviral therapy. Receptors were obtained from a young man with HIV. Both conserved end residues are part of each CDR3. Fields, in order: clone size, D gene, V gene, J gene, CDR3 DNA, CDR3 protein. A D gene is named only where the DNA matches it firmly. Not every row has a clone size; where given, it reads once, few, many or a size class.

clone size: .
D gene: TRBD2
V gene: TRBV5-1
J gene: TRBJ2-3
CDR3 DNA: TGCGCCAGCAGCCCGGGGACTAGCGGGATGAGCCTGATGACAGATACGCAGTATTTT
CDR3 protein: CASSPGTSGMSLMTDTQYF

clone size: .
D gene: .
V gene: TRBV2
J gene: TRBJ2-7
CDR3 DNA: TGTGCCAGCAGGGGGGCCAGTTTCTACGAGCAGTACTTC
CDR3 protein: CASRGASFYEQYF

clone size: .
D gene: .
V gene: TRBV9
J gene: TRBJ2-7
CDR3 DNA: TGTGCCAGCAGCGTAGGTTCCAGGGAGTCCGAGCAGTACTTC
CDR3 protein: CASSVGSRESEQYF

clone size: once
D gene: TRBD1
V gene: TRBV6-1
J gene: TRBJ2-7
CDR3 DNA: TGTGCCAGCAGGGGGACAGGGGCCTACGAGCAGTACTTC
CDR3 protein: CASRGTGAYEQYF

clone size: .
D gene: .
V gene: TRBV5-5
J gene: TRBJ1-4
CDR3 DNA: TGTGCCAGCAGCTTTCAGGGCGGCGCAACTAATGAAAAACTGTTTTTT
CDR3 protein: CASSFQGGATNEKLFF

clone size: once
D gene: TRBD1
V gene: TRBV28
J gene: TRBJ1-1
CDR3 DNA: TGTGCCAGCTCTTCGGGACAGGGTGAGACTGAAGCTTTCTTT
CDR3 protein: CASSSGQGETEAFF

clone size: .
D gene: TRBD1
V gene: TRBV5-1
J gene: TRBJ2-3
CDR3 DNA: TGCGCCAGCAGCTCGGGGACAGGTAGCACAGATACGCAGTATTTT
CDR3 protein: CASSSGTGSTDTQYF

clone size: .
D gene: .
V gene: TRBV11-3
J gene: TRBJ1-2
CDR3 DNA: TGTGCCAGCAGCTTAGTGGCTGGCTACACCTTC
CDR3 protein: CASSLVAGYTF

clone size: once
D gene: .
V gene: TRBV10-2
J gene: TRBJ1-1
CDR3 DNA: TGCGCCAGCAGTGAGTCTCTAATCGGGGTCACTGAAGCTTTCTTT
CDR3 protein: CASSESLIGVTEAFF

clone size: .
D gene: .
V gene: TRBV28
J gene: TRBJ2-7
CDR3 DNA: TGTGCCAGCAGGGACGGATACTACGAGCAGTACTTC
CDR3 protein: CASRDGYYEQYF

clone size: .
D gene: TRBD2
V gene: TRBV5-1
J gene: TRBJ2-4
CDR3 DNA: TGCGCCAGCAGCTTGGGTCCCGCGGGGGGCATCAAAAACATTCAGTACTTC
CDR3 protein: CASSLGPAGGIKNIQYF

clone size: .
D gene: TRBD1
V gene: TRBV2
J gene: TRBJ2-7
CDR3 DNA: TGTGCCACCGTAAGAGACAGGGGCTCCCCCCAGGGGGACTACGAGCAGTACTTC
CDR3 protein: CATVRDRGSPQGDYEQYF

clone size: .
D gene: .
V gene: TRBV2
J gene: TRBJ2-3
CDR3 DNA: TGTGCCAGCAGTGACGCGGCTTACCACACAGATACGCAGTATTTT
CDR3 protein: CASSDAAYHTDTQYF

clone size: medium-sized
D gene: .
V gene: TRBV13
J gene: TRBJ2-3
CDR3 DNA: TGTGCCAGCAGCTTAGGGGGGGAAGGGCAGTATTTT
CDR3 protein: CASSLGGEGQYF

clone size: .
D gene: .
V gene: TRBV30
J gene: TRBJ1-1
CDR3 DNA: TGTGCCTGGAGGAAAATTGTAGCCACTGAAGCTTTCTTT
CDR3 protein: CAWRKIVATEAFF

clone size: .
D gene: .
V gene: TRBV5-1
J gene: TRBJ2-1
CDR3 DNA: TGCGCCAGCAGCTTGGGGTTGATGGGGAATGAGCAGTTCTTC
CDR3 protein: CASSLGLMGNEQFF

clone size: .
D gene: TRBD1
V gene: TRBV5-1
J gene: TRBJ1-1
CDR3 DNA: TGCGCCAGCAGCTTGGGGGACAGCGTGAACACTGAAGCTTTCTTT
CDR3 protein: CASSLGDSVNTEAFF

clone size: .
D gene: .
V gene: TRBV29-1
J gene: TRBJ2-1
CDR3 DNA: TGCAGCGTTGCCAGCTACAATGAGCAGTTCTTC
CDR3 protein: CSVASYNEQFF

clone size: .
D gene: .
V gene: TRBV18
J gene: TRBJ2-3
CDR3 DNA: TGTGCCAGCTCACCCTTTTCCGGGGACACAGATACGCAGTATTTT
CDR3 protein: CASSPFSGDTDTQYF

clone size: .
D gene: .
V gene: TRBV30
J gene: TRBJ1-1
CDR3 DNA: TGTGCCTGGAGCACAGGGACGAACACTGAAGCTTTCTTT
CDR3 protein: CAWSTGTNTEAFF

clone size: .
D gene: .
V gene: TRBV28
J gene: TRBJ1-2
CDR3 DNA: TGTGCCAGCAGTTCTCCACCATCCGGGGGTGGCTACACCTTC
CDR3 protein: CASSSPPSGGGYTF

clone size: .
D gene: .
V gene: TRBV28
J gene: TRBJ1-5
CDR3 DNA: TGTGCCAGCAGTTTCCGTCTGAATAGCAATCAGCCCCAGCATTTT
CDR3 protein: CASSFRLNSNQPQHF

clone size: .
D gene: TRBD1
V gene: TRBV7-2
J gene: TRBJ2-7
CDR3 DNA: TGTGCCAGCAGCTTAGGGCAGGGGGCCTACGAGCAGTACTTC
CDR3 protein: CASSLGQGAYEQYF

clone size: medium-sized
D gene: .
V gene: TRBV5-1
J gene: TRBJ1-1
CDR3 DNA: TGCGCCAGCTCACTTGGACCTGAAGCTTTCTTT
CDR3 protein: CASSLGPEAFF

clone size: .
D gene: .
V gene: TRBV7-9
J gene: TRBJ1-4
CDR3 DNA: TGTGCCAGTAACAGGGAAGATGAAAAACTGTTTTTT
CDR3 protein: CASNREDEKLFF

clone size: .
D gene: TRBD2
V gene: TRBV7-9
J gene: TRBJ2-3
CDR3 DNA: TGTGCCAGCAGCTTAGGAGCGGGGGGGCGTGAAGATACGCAGTATTTT
CDR3 protein: CASSLGAGGREDTQYF

clone size: .
D gene: .
V gene: TRBV27
J gene: TRBJ1-5
CDR3 DNA: TGTGCCAGCAGTTTATCGGGGAATGGGTATCAGCCCCAGCATTTT
CDR3 protein: CASSLSGNGYQPQHF

clone size: .
D gene: .
V gene: TRBV7-2
J gene: TRBJ2-5
CDR3 DNA: TGTGCCAGCAGCCGCGGGGTAGCGGAGACCCAGTACTTC
CDR3 protein: CASSRGVAETQYF

clone size: .
D gene: .
V gene: TRBV5-5
J gene: TRBJ1-2
CDR3 DNA: TGTGCCAGCAGCTTGGTAGGGGGCTATGGCTACACCTTC
CDR3 protein: CASSLVGGYGYTF

clone size: .
D gene: .
V gene: TRBV19
J gene: TRBJ1-5
CDR3 DNA: TGTGCCAGTAGTTGGGGCAATCAGCCCCAGCATTTT
CDR3 protein: CASSWGNQPQHF

clone size: few
D gene: TRBD1
V gene: TRBV10-3
J gene: TRBJ2-7
CDR3 DNA: TGTGCCACCGGGACAGGGGATCGCGAGCAGTACTTC
CDR3 protein: CATGTGDREQYF

clone size: .
D gene: .
V gene: TRBV7-8
J gene: TRBJ2-5
CDR3 DNA: TGTGCCAGCAGCGAAGGGAGATTCGGGACAATCCTTCAAGAGACCCAGTACTTC
CDR3 protein: CASSEGRFGTILQETQYF

clone size: once
D gene: TRBD2
V gene: TRBV7-8
J gene: TRBJ2-3
CDR3 DNA: TGTGCCAGCGGAGCTAGCGGGGGCTCTAGAGATACGCAGTATTTT
CDR3 protein: CASGASGGSRDTQYF